This is a list of T cell receptor beta chains from one sample in a study of T cell responses to AZD1222 COVID-19 vaccine. Libraries were prepared by immunoSEQ multiplex PCR; TCRdb keeps only in-frame clonotypes and omits some of them. Here the sample spans more than 100,000 clones, nearly 95% being singletons. The source was peripheral blood, collected on day 0 of AZD1222 vaccination. The receptor source for this set is an adult in good health. Both conserved end residues are part of each CDR3. D genes are given only for firm matches. Some rows mark clone size as missing; the rest say once, few, many or name a class of expanded clone.

CDR3 DNA | CDR3 protein | J gene | clone size | V gene | D gene
TGTGCCAGCTGCCGGGACAGGGACTTAATGAACACTGAAGCTTTCTTT | CASCRDRDLMNTEAFF | TRBJ1-1 | NA | TRBV2 | TRBD1
TGTGCCAGCAGCCCGGGATTATACGAGCAGTACTTC | CASSPGLYEQYF | TRBJ2-7 | few | TRBV7-2 | NA
TGTGCCAGCAGCGGACCGGGTAGGGAGAACACCGGGGAGCTGTTTTTT | CASSGPGRENTGELFF | TRBJ2-2 | NA | TRBV28 | NA
TGTGCCAGCAGTTACGGAGCGATGGGAACTAATGAAAAACTGTTTTTT | CASSYGAMGTNEKLFF | TRBJ1-4 | once | TRBV6-6 | NA
TGTGCCAGCAGTTTACGGGGGATCGGTAATGAAAAACTGTTTTTT | CASSLRGIGNEKLFF | TRBJ1-4 | NA | TRBV28 | NA
TGTGCCTGGGATGGAGGGGGCAACCGGCCACGGGGGGAGCAGTTCTTC | CAWDGGGNRPRGEQFF | TRBJ2-1 | NA | TRBV30 | NA
TGTGCCAGCAGTGAAGGGCAGGGTCACTTC | CASSEGQGHF | TRBJ2-5 | NA | TRBV6-1 | NA
TGTGCCAGCAGCTTAGTTGGGGGGAACACTGAAGCTTTCTTT | CASSLVGGNTEAFF | TRBJ1-1 | NA | TRBV7-2 | NA
TGTGCCTGGCGAGGACAGGGGATGAATTCACCCCTCCACTTT | CAWRGQGMNSPLHF | TRBJ1-6 | NA | TRBV30 | TRBD1
TGTGCCAGCAGTCTCGGTTGGGGAGCTGAAGCTTTCTTT | CASSLGWGAEAFF | TRBJ1-1 | NA | TRBV27 | NA
TGTGCCATCAGTGGGGGACAGGGGGCCGACAATGAGCAGTTCTTC | CAISGGQGADNEQFF | TRBJ2-1 | NA | TRBV10-3 | TRBD1
TGCGCCAGCAGCCATAACGACCGGGGCCTAGCGCGGGGTAGCGAGCAGTACTTC | CASSHNDRGLARGSEQYF | TRBJ2-7 | NA | TRBV4-1 | NA
TGTGCCAGCAGTTCCGTTAATCAGCCCCAGCATTTT | CASSSVNQPQHF | TRBJ1-5 | NA | TRBV28 | NA
TGTGCCACCAGTGGAGGGACAGTTAACAATCAGCCCCAGCATTTT | CATSGGTVNNQPQHF | TRBJ1-5 | NA | TRBV24-1 | TRBD1
TGTGCCTGGAGCGCCCGGGCGGGCACTGAAGCTTTCTTT | CAWSARAGTEAFF | TRBJ1-1 | NA | TRBV30 | NA
TGTGCCAGCAGCTTAGGCGAATCACCCCTCCACTTT | CASSLGESPLHF | TRBJ1-6 | NA | TRBV7-8 | NA
TGTGCCAGCAGCTTAGGGACTAGCGGGCTCAACGAGCAGTACTTC | CASSLGTSGLNEQYF | TRBJ2-7 | once | TRBV7-9 | TRBD2
TGTGCCTGGAGGTCCAAATCATGGGCCGGAAACACCATATATTTT | CAWRSKSWAGNTIYF | TRBJ1-3 | NA | TRBV30 | NA
TGTGCCAGCACCTTGACAGGGTGGATCGTCGACACTGAAGCTTTCTTT | CASTLTGWIVDTEAFF | TRBJ1-1 | NA | TRBV5-8 | TRBD1
TGTGCCAGCAGTCAAGAAACGGGGACCCTCCACTTT | CASSQETGTLHF | TRBJ1-6 | NA | TRBV6-6 | NA
TGTGCCAGCAGCTTATCGGCAGGGGAAAATCAGCCCCAGCATTTT | CASSLSAGENQPQHF | TRBJ1-5 | NA | TRBV7-9 | NA
TGCAGCGTTGGTAAGGGAGGAGAAAAACTGTTTTTT | CSVGKGGEKLFF | TRBJ1-4 | NA | TRBV29-1 | NA